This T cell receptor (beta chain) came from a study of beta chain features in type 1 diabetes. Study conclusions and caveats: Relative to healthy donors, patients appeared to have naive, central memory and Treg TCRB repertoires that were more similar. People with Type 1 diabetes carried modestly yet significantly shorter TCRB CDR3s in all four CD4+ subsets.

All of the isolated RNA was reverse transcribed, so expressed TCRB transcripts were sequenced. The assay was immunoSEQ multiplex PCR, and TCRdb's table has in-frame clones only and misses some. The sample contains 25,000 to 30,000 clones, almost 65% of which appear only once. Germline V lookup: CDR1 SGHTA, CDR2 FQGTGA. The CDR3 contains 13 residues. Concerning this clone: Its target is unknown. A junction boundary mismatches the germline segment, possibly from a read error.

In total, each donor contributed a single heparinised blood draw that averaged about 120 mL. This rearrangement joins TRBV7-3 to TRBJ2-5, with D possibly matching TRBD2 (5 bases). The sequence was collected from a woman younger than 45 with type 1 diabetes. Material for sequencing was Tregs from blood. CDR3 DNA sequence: TGTGCCAGCAGTCCCACCGGGGAAGAGGCCCAGTACTTC. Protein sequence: CASSPTGEEAQYF. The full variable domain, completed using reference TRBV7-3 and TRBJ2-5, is GAGVSQTPSNKVTEKGKYVELRCDPISGHTALYWYRQSLGQGPEFLIYFQGTGAADDSGLPNDRFFAVRPEGSVSTLKIQRTERGDSAVYLCASSPTGEEAQYFGPGTRLLVL.